This paragraph covers one TCR beta chain sequence. This entry comes from a study of T cell responses to AZD1222 COVID-19 vaccine. CDR1 and CDR2 from the germline V gene are MNHNS and SASEGT. V lost 3 bases and J lost 7, with 16 bases in between. The CDR3 consists of 16 residues. Assay used: immunoSEQ multiplex PCR; TCRdb lists only in-frame clones, some missing. The sample includes about 120,000 clones, less than 95% of them seen just once. This receptor was identified in an adult in good health. This chain links TRBV6-1 with TRBJ1-6, with D hard to call. This material consisted of peripheral blood, taken on day 0 of MenACWY control vaccination. CDR3 residues: CASSEYLQVVNSPLHF. CDR3 in DNA: TGTGCCAGCAGTGAGTACCTCCAAGTGGTGAATTCACCCCTCCACTTT.